Described below is a single T cell receptor beta chain sequence and its context. The repertoire was sequenced with immunoSEQ multiplex PCR; TCRdb's copy has only in-frame clones and lacks some. The table records 50,000 to 65,000 clones, approximately 89% of them present only once. During the collection period, no donor immune events like infections were recorded. The sample originates from a study of identifying expanded T cells in peripheral blood. V lost 0 bases, J lost 4 bases, and 3 bases lay in between. CDR3 size: 12 residues. CDR1 and CDR2 from the germline V gene are MGHRA and YSYEKL. This receptor was taken from a person between 18 and 70 years old in good health. The sequenced sample was blood. The rearrangement links TRBV4-1 to TRBJ2-5; D unresolved. In nucleotides, the CDR3 is TGCGCCAGCAGCCAAGAAGGAGAGACCCAGTACTTC. It yields the protein CASSQEGETQYF.